The 18 T cell receptor beta chains reported below all come from one sample, sequenced in a study of T cell responses to AZD1222 COVID-19 vaccine. Measured with immunoSEQ multiplex PCR; TCRdb has only the in-frame clones, and not every one. Of 150,000 to 200,000 clones in the sample, about nine tenths were seen once. The sequencing here drew on peripheral blood, taken on day 0 of MenACWY control vaccination. Source of these receptors: an adult in good health.

V usage is TRBV4-2 and J usage is TRBJ1-2, with D maybe TRBD1 (5 bases). Germline CDR1 reads LGHNA; CDR2 reads YNFKEQ. The V end was cut by 4 bases, the J end by 10 bases, with 22 bases between. This CDR3 is 15 amino acids long. This CDR3 is CASSRGPGDPVTYTF. As DNA, the CDR3 is TGTGCCAGCAGCCGAGGCCCCGGGGACCCTGTGACCTACACCTTC.

A single count supports this clone. This CDR3 reads CASSQDYSKNTEAFF. The CDR3 nucleotides are TGTGCCAGCAGCCAAGATTACAGTAAGAACACTGAAGCTTTCTTT. The V call is TRBV4-2, the J call TRBJ1-1, with D hard to call. V was trimmed by 0 bases and J by 1 base, leaving 9 bases between them. CDR1 is LGHNA and CDR2 is YNFKEQ in the germline V gene. The CDR3 contains 15 residues.

V gene TRBV6-5 combines with J gene TRBJ2-7; D tentatively fits TRBD1 or TRBD2 (5 bases each). Germline V gene lookup returns CDR1 MNHEY and CDR2 SVGAGI. Deletions cut 6 bases from V and 0 bases from J, with 15 bases between. This CDR3 has 15 amino acids. The CDR3 region has the DNA TGTGCCAGCAGGACTCGGGCAGGGAGCTCCTACGAGCAGTACTTC. Amino acid sequence: CASRTRAGSSYEQYF.

The chain couples TRBV28 to TRBJ2-5; D gene uncertain. This CDR3 has 14 residues. Germline V CDR1 and CDR2: MDHEN, SYDVKM. The V and J ends lost 7 bases and 6 bases respectively, with 18 bases between them. CDR3 DNA sequence: TGTGCCAGCAAGAGGAGTCGGCAGGAGAAGACCCAGTACTTC. Encoded protein: CASKRSRQEKTQYF. Supplemented by reference TRBV28 and TRBJ2-5, the full variable domain reads DVKVTQSSRYLVKRTGEKVFLECVQDMDHENMFWYRQDPGLGLRLIYFSYDVKMKEKGDIPEGYSVSREKKERFSLILESASTNQTSMYLCASKRSRQEKTQYFGPGTRLLVL.

The gene calls are TRBV9 and TRBJ1-2, with 12 bases that match TRBD1. The CDR3 is 16 amino acids. Germline CDR1 is SGDLS and CDR2 is YYNGEE. The V and J ends lost 3 bases and 5 bases, in that order; junction bases with no gene match: 8. CDR3 in DNA: TGTGCCAGCAGCGGGGCATGGGGACAGGGGGCGTATGGCTACACCTTC. This encodes CASSGAWGQGAYGYTF.

The CDR3 spells CASSQERGPRFEQYF. The CDR3, as DNA: TGTGCCAGCAGCCAAGAACGGGGACCAAGGTTCGAGCAGTACTTC. The chain recombines TRBV4-2 with TRBJ2-7; D may be TRBD1 or TRBD2 (5 bases each). The V and J ends lost 0 bases and 6 bases respectively, with 15 bases between them. The CDR3 runs to 15 residues. Germline lookup yields CDR1 LGHNA and CDR2 YNFKEQ.

This clone was seen a handful of times. The chain employs TRBV5-4 and TRBJ1-2; tentative D call: TRBD1 (5 bases). CDR1 and CDR2 from the germline V gene are SGHNT and YYREEE (reference sequence). Between the trimmed V and J ends, which lost 3 bases and 2 bases, there was a span of 14 bases. The CDR3 consists of 15 residues. The CDR3 DNA reads as TGTGCCAGCAGCTCGCCGGAGACAGCAAACTATGGCTACACCTTC. Translating it yields CASSSPETANYGYTF.

The chain is built from TRBV29-1 and TRBJ1-2, with D perhaps TRBD1 (5 bases). V was shortened by 6 bases and J by 3 bases, with 14 bases between the two germline ends. The germline CDR1 and CDR2 sequences are SQVTM and ANQGSEA. The CDR3 covers 13 residues. CDR3 sequence: CSVGTESYYGYTF. DNA for the CDR3: TGCAGCGTCGGGACGGAGTCCTACTATGGCTACACCTTC. Looking up the rest from reference TRBV29-1 and TRBJ1-2 gives the full variable domain: SAVISQKPSRDICQRGTSLTIQCQVDSQVTMMFWYRQQPGQSLTLIATANQGSEATYESGFVIDKFPISRPNLTFSTLTVSNMSPEDSSIYLCSVGTESYYGYTFGSGTRLTVV.

Here the CDR3 reads CSAGTGNGYTF. In nucleotides, the CDR3 is TGCAGTGCCGGGACAGGGAATGGCTACACCTTC. This chain uses TRBV20-1 with TRBJ1-2; 9 positions agree with TRBD1. Germline V CDR1 and CDR2: DFQATT, SNEGSKA (reference sequence). V lost 6 bases and J lost 6; bases outside the gene matches: 2. The CDR3 runs to 11 residues.

The chain couples TRBV5-6 to TRBJ1-1; D gene uncertain. Trimming removed 4 bases at V and 4 bases at J, with 14 bases between. Germline values: CDR1 SGHDT, CDR2 YYEEEE. The CDR3 covers 14 residues. CDR3 bases: TGTGCCAGCAGCCCCGGCCGGGGTGGCACTGAAGCTTTCTTT. Translating gives CASSPGRGGTEAFF.

This chain uses TRBV10-3 with TRBJ2-5, with D maybe TRBD2 (7 bases). This CDR3 contains 18 residues. V was pared by 2 bases and J by 1 base, with 20 bases between. Germline-derived CDR1 and CDR2 are ENHRY and SYGVKD. CDR3 protein: CAISEGRGLGTLQETQYF. For the CDR3, the DNA is TGTGCCATCAGTGAGGGGAGGGGGTTGGGCACCCTCCAAGAGACCCAGTACTTC.

This clone has just a few counts. V and J are TRBV6-1 and TRBJ2-7; D remains ambiguous. The CDR3 has 15 amino acids. V lost 2 bases and J lost 3, with 14 bases in between. The germline CDR1 and CDR2 sequences are MNHNS and SASEGT. The CDR3 spells CASSELSASSYEQYF. As DNA, the CDR3 is TGTGCCAGCAGTGAACTATCCGCATCGAGCTACGAGCAGTACTTC.

The J gene is TRBJ1-2, the V gene TRBV7-8; D is possibly TRBD1 (6 bases). V lost 5 bases and J lost 0, with 19 bases in between. The germline gives CDR1 SGHVS, CDR2 FQNEAQ. There are 17 residues in the CDR3. Here the CDR3 DNA reads TGTGCCAGCAGCCCAGGATTGGGGACAACTACTAACTATGGCTACACCTTC. Its protein product is CASSPGLGTTTNYGYTF.

The V and J genes are TRBV5-1 and TRBJ1-4; 7 bases are shared with TRBD1. Germline values: CDR1 SGHRS, CDR2 YFSETQ. V was clipped by 5 bases and J by 0 bases; unmatched bases: 4. CDR3 length: 15 amino acids. This CDR3 is CASREGATTNEKLFF. In DNA, the CDR3 is TGCGCCAGCAGGGAGGGGGCTACAACTAATGAAAAACTGTTTTTT.

This rearrangement joins TRBV7-8 to TRBJ1-2; TRBD1 might be the D (6 bases). The CDR3 contains 14 residues. V was pared by 4 bases and J by 1 base, with 10 bases between. From germline, CDR1 is SGHVS and CDR2 FQNEAQ. The CDR3 sequence is CASSSGTYNYGYTF. In DNA form, the CDR3 reads TGTGCCAGCAGCTCCGGGACATATAACTATGGCTACACCTTC. The full variable domain, in which reference TRBV7-8 and TRBJ1-2 provide the parts outside the CDR3, is GAGVSQSPRYKVAKRGQDVALRCDPISGHVSLFWYQQALGQGPEFLTYFQNEAQLDKSGLPSDRFFAERPEGSVSTLKIQRTQQEDSAVYLCASSSGTYNYGYTFGSGTRLTVV.

DNA for the CDR3: TGTGCCAGCAGTTCCTCTTTGCGGGGGGCGGACGAGCAGTACTTC. Translated, it gives CASSSSLRGADEQYF. The chain links TRBV27 to TRBJ2-7, with TRBD2 matching 8 bases. The CDR3 is 15 amino acids. V lost 4 bases, J lost 5 bases, and 10 bases stayed unmatched. Germline CDR1 MNHEY, CDR2 SMNVEV (reference sequence).

The count of this clone is one. This chain links TRBV30 with TRBJ1-2; weak D call: TRBD1 (5 bases). V dropped 0 bases and J dropped 5 bases, with 19 bases sitting between them. The CDR3 totals 16 residues. Looked up from germline, CDR1 is GTSNPN and CDR2 is SVGIG (reference sequence). The CDR3 bases are TGTGCCTGGAGTGTACCCTTCCGCGACAGCTATTATGGCTACACCTTC. Translation gives CAWSVPFRDSYYGYTF.

Only a few counts were recorded for this clone. The V and J genes are TRBV6-5 and TRBJ2-3, with D uncertain. V was trimmed by 5 bases and J by 6 bases, leaving 9 bases between them. Germline V gene data show CDR1 as MNHEY and CDR2 as SVGAGI. The CDR3 is 12 residues long. The DNA of the CDR3 is TGTGCCAGCAGTCCAAATGCTGATACGCAGTATTTT. Translating it yields CASSPNADTQYF.